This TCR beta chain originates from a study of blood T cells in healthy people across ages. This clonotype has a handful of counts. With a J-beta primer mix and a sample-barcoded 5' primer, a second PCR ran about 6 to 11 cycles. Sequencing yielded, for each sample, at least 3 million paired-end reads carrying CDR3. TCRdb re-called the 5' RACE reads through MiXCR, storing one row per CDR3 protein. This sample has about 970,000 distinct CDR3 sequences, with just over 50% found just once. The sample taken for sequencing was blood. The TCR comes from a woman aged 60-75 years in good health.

The CDR3 spells CASSFGAGEQFF. The CDR3 DNA sequence: TGTGCCAGCAGTTTCGGTGCCGGGGAGCAGTTCTTC. J is TRBJ2-1 and V is TRBV28, with no clear D. The V end lost 3 bases, the J end lost 10 bases, and 10 bases lay between the germline ends. Germline V lookup: CDR1 MDHEN, CDR2 SYDVKM. The CDR3 is made up of 12 amino acids.